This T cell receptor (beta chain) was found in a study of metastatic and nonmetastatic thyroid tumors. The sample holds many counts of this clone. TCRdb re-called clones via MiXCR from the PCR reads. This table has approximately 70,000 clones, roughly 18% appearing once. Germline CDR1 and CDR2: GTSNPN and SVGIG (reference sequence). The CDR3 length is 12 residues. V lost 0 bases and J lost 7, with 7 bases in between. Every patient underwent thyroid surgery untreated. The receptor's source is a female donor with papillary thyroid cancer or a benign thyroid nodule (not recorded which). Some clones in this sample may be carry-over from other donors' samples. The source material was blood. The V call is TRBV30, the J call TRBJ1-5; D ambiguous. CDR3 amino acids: CAWSVLEQPQHF. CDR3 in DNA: TGTGCCTGGAGTGTACTGGAACAGCCCCAGCATTTT.